This TCR beta chain derives from a study of cytomegalovirus exposure and HLA in healthy donors. Regarding this clone: The antigen remains unidentified.

General study results and limits: Looking again later, the authors saw that most CMV-associated TCR beta chains seemed HLA-restricted.

Germline V lookup: CDR1 SEHNR, CDR2 FQNEAQ (reference sequence). V trimming: 2 bases; J trimming: 7 bases; junction bases outside the gene matches: 4. The CDR3 is 15 amino acids. Primers for the PCR totalled 60 Vbeta and 13 Jbeta. Method: immunoSEQ multiplex PCR; TCRdb's copy keeps in-frame clones and lacks some. This sample has some 150,000 clones, with roughly four fifths found just once. The TCR comes from a woman younger than 35 in good health and CMV-seropositive. The rearrangement uses TRBV7-9 and TRBJ2-1; 11 positions match TRBD2. Sequencing input: PBMCs. CDR3 region: CASSLSLAGGNEQFF. The CDR3 bases are TGTGCCAGCAGCTTATCGCTAGCGGGGGGTAATGAGCAGTTCTTC.